The clone carrying this T cell receptor (beta chain) appeared a few times. cDNA synthesis used the whole RNA isolate, giving expressed TCRB sequences. Sequenced by immunoSEQ multiplex PCR; TCRdb stores in-frame clones only, minus some. The table shows 430,000 or so clones, with over 9.5% occurring only once. V gave up 5 bases and J gave up 3 bases, with 5 bases separating them. This CDR3 is built from 12 residues. The germline V gene has CDR1 MNHEY and CDR2 SMNVEV (reference sequence). The source of the sample is a study of beta chain features in type 1 diabetes. Around 100 mL of blood, on average, came from one heparinised draw per donor.

The sequencing sample was made of naive CD4+ T cells from blood. This TCR derives from a woman under 30 in good health. V usage is TRBV27 and J usage is TRBJ1-5; D not certain. In DNA form, the CDR3 reads TGTGCCAGCAGTGCAGTCAATCAGCCCCAGCATTTT. Residues: CASSAVNQPQHF.